Each of the 9 T cell receptor beta chains below was sequenced from the same sample in a study of blood T cell repertoires in COVID-19. Profiling relied on immunoSEQ multiplex PCR, and the TCRdb table lists in-frame clones only, not all of them. The sample holds 350,000 to 550,000 clones, about 85% seen once. The sequenced sample was PBMCs or T cells enriched from blood (not recorded which). All receptors derive from a woman aged 18-29 years with acute COVID-19.

This clone turned up a few times. This rearrangement joins TRBV24-1 to TRBJ1-5; possibly TRBD1 for D (6 bases). The length of the CDR3 is 15 residues. CDR1 and CDR2 from the germline V gene are KGHDR and SFDVKD. Trimming removed 4 bases at V and 1 base at J, with 10 bases between. The CDR3 reads CATSDRGGSNQPQHF. The CDR3 nucleotides read TGTGCCACCAGTGACCGCGGGGGCAGCAATCAGCCCCAGCATTTT.

V is TRBV4-3 and J is TRBJ1-5; D is uncertain. The CDR3 has 13 residues. Trimming shortened V by 1 base and J by 7 bases, and 8 bases separated the two germline ends. CDR1 is LGHNA and CDR2 is YSLEER in the germline V gene. CDR3 bases: TGCGCCAGCAGCCAAGCGACAAGCCAGCCCCAGCATTTT. This translates into CASSQATSQPQHF.

The chain carries TRBV10-3 and TRBJ1-5, with 11 nucleotides matching TRBD1. Germline V gene data show CDR1 as ENHRY and CDR2 as SYGVKD. The V gene end was trimmed by 5 bases and the J gene end by 4 bases; junction bases not matched to a gene: 7. This CDR3 region has 16 residues. CDR3 in DNA: TGTGCCATCAGTAACTCGGACAGGGGGCCGAATCAGCCCCAGCATTTT. Amino acids: CAISNSDRGPNQPQHF.

This clone was seen just once. The rearrangement links TRBV29-1 to TRBJ2-2, with D tentatively TRBD1 (6 bases). Germline CDR1 SQVTM, CDR2 ANQGSEA. Trimming left V 4 bases short and J 5 bases short, with 11 bases between. The CDR3 loop spans 13 amino acids. Here the CDR3 reads CSVGDTWTGELFF. DNA for the CDR3: TGCAGCGTTGGGGACACTTGGACCGGGGAGCTGTTTTTT.

The chain carries TRBV5-3 and TRBJ1-5; D perhaps matches TRBD1 (6 bases). TRBV5-3 is an ORF for which the function is uncertain. The CDR3 consists of 15 residues. V was clipped by 7 bases and J by 9 bases, with 23 bases between them. CDR3 sequence reads: CARENLGGGARPQHF. DNA of the CDR3: TGTGCCAGAGAAAATTTGGGCGGGGGGGCCCGGCCCCAGCATTTT.

This clone appeared once. The rearrangement uses TRBV6-5 and TRBJ2-7, with TRBD2 matching over 11 bases. V trimming: 6 bases; J trimming: 2 bases; junction bases outside the gene matches: 3. This CDR3 has 14 amino acids. Germline values: CDR1 MNHEY, CDR2 SVGAGI. The chain's CDR3 is CASSMGLAAYEQYF. In DNA, the CDR3 is TGTGCCAGCAGCATGGGACTAGCGGCCTACGAGCAGTACTTC.

The V call is TRBV5-5, the J call TRBJ2-7; the D is unclear. The V end lost 1 base, the J end lost 6 bases, and 11 bases lay between the germline ends. Germline CDR1 is SGHKS and CDR2 is YYEKEE (reference sequence). The CDR3 has 13 residues. The CDR3 is CASSLKSVGEQYF. CDR3 coding DNA: TGTGCCAGCAGCTTGAAGAGCGTCGGCGAGCAGTACTTC.

The table lists this clone with a few counts. V gene TRBV5-1 combines with J gene TRBJ2-2; TRBD2 is a possible D gene (6 bases). Germline loops: CDR1 SGHRS, CDR2 YFSETQ. V shed 0 bases and J shed 1 base, with 10 bases lying between them. The CDR3 runs to 16 residues. CDR3 nucleotide sequence: TGCGCCAGCAGCTTGGGATCCGGGGGGAACACCGGGGAGCTGTTTTTT. Its translation is CASSLGSGGNTGELFF.

This chain joins TRBV2 and TRBJ1-2; no firm D call. V lost 5 bases to trimming and J lost 0 bases, with 7 bases between them. This CDR3 has 13 amino acids. The germline gives CDR1 SNHLY, CDR2 FYNNEI. CDR3 sequence reads: CASSYQANYGYTF. The CDR3 DNA reads as TGTGCCAGCAGTTATCAGGCTAACTATGGCTACACCTTC.